A few counts support the clone carrying this T cell receptor beta chain. The antigen is undetermined. These data are taken from a study of immune cell composition in non-small cell lung cancer. Normal lung sampling was at least 3 cm from the tumour, as distant as possible. Whole-study findings and limits: No significant correlation existed between pack-years smoked and tumour clonality.

Assay used: immunoSEQ multiplex PCR; TCRdb lists only in-frame clones, some missing. The profile shows roughly 8,700 clones, 70% to 85% of them singletons. The CDR3 is made up of 16 amino acids. Germline-derived CDR1 and CDR2 are GTSNPN and SVGIG (reference sequence). V lost 4 bases to trimming and J lost 4 bases; unmatched junction nucleotides: 10. The source is a human donor with non-small cell lung cancer. The chain couples TRBV30 to TRBJ2-2; 9 bases line up with TRBD1. Sequenced: non-adjacent lung tissue. The CDR3: CAWISRDRVPTGELFF. CDR3 coding DNA: TGTGCCTGGATCTCCAGGGACAGGGTACCCACCGGGGAGCTGTTTTTT.